This T cell receptor beta chain derives from a study of blood T cell dynamics during melanoma immunotherapy. This clone was counted between two and nine times. The data were produced by immunoSEQ multiplex PCR, yet TCRdb's version contains in-frame clones alone and is incomplete. The data hold 17,000 or so clones, with 83% observed a single time. The V end was cut by 7 bases, the J end by 5 bases, with 21 bases between. Germline CDR1 and CDR2: PRHDT and FYEKMQ (reference sequence). The CDR3 has 15 residues. The time point is: pre-treatment baseline. The V and J genes are TRBV13 and TRBJ2-7; tentatively, D is TRBD1 or TRBD2 (6 bases each). Sequencing used blood, obtained from a patient treated with checkpoint blockade. This TCR was sampled from a human donor with melanoma. As DNA, the CDR3 is TGTGCCAGCACCCTAAGGGGGGACGGATTCCACGAGCAGTACTTC. Translation gives CASTLRGDGFHEQYF.